What follows are 12 T cell receptor beta chains derived from one specimen sequenced in a study of T-cell reconstitution after alpha-beta-depleted transplantation in children (dated by TCRdb to the mid-2010s). The method behind the library was PCR. The sequencer was an Illumina HiSeq 2500. To normalize quantification of the TCRbeta repertoire, the TCR libraries were built with molecular barcoding that relied on unique molecular identifiers. In TCRdb, the public reads were trimmed at Q25 with fastp and aligned with MiXCR, with productive beta chains retained. Every distinct CDR3 protein forms one entry, paired with its most common genes and DNA. The table for this sample lists about 4,300 distinct CDR3 sequences; over 10% of them were counted only once. 25% to 35% of the sample lies in the top ten. The intended sense of this specimen's time point label: day 60 (about 2 months) after transplantation. The sample's treatment or condition, from its label and the paper: allogeneic hematopoietic cell transplantation with graft depleted of TCRalphabeta T cells and CD19 B cells.

Sequencing used PBMCs, mostly from graft donor cells, obtained 60 days after TCRalphabeta/CD19-depleted stem cell transplant. These receptors were collected from a male patient aged 2-15 years who had a stem cell transplant for acute lymphoblastic leukemia, so the T cells may come from the graft donor.

This clonotype was seen many times. This chain uses TRBV7-9 with TRBJ1-1; D is undetermined. The V and J ends lost 3 bases and 2 bases respectively, with 13 bases between them. The CDR3 runs to 15 residues. Germline CDR1 reads SEHNR; CDR2 reads FQNEAQ (reference sequence). DNA of the CDR3: TGTGCCAGCAGCTTTGGCAGGTCGGGCAACACTGAAGCTTTCTTT. This translates into CASSFGRSGNTEAFF.

This clonotype ranks as medium-sized. This chain uses TRBV20-1 with TRBJ2-3, with D possibly TRBD2 on 6 matching bases. The CDR3 contains 15 residues. Germline lookup yields CDR1 DFQATT and CDR2 SNEGSKA (reference sequence). Trimming took 4 bases from V and 2 from J, leaving 16 bases between them. CDR3 sequence (DNA): TGCAGTGCTACGGGGGACTCATCCTTCACAGATACGCAGTATTTT. Its protein product is CSATGDSSFTDTQYF.

By its share, this clonotype is medium-sized. DNA for the CDR3: TGCGCCAGCTCTGTCGGGGGAACGAACACCGGGGAGCTGTTTTTT. Its translation: CASSVGGTNTGELFF. The V call is TRBV5-1, the J call TRBJ2-2, with D perhaps matching TRBD2 (6 bases). CDR1 is SGHRS and CDR2 is YFSETQ in the germline V gene. This CDR3 is built from 15 residues. V was cut by 7 bases and J by 0 bases, with 13 bases left in between. Supplemented by reference TRBV5-1 and TRBJ2-2, the full variable domain reads KAGVTQTPRYLIKTRGQQVTLSCSPISGHRSVSWYQQTPGQGLQFLFEYFSETQRNKGNFPGRFSGRQFSNSRSEMNVSTLELGDSALYLCASSVGGTNTGELFFGEGSRLTVL.

The rearrangement joins TRBV4-3 to TRBJ2-7, with D perhaps TRBD2 (5 bases). V dropped 1 base and J dropped 3 bases, with 7 bases sitting between them. This CDR3 contains 13 residues. In germline, CDR1 is LGHNA, CDR2 YSLEER. CDR3: CASSQGTGYEQYF. CDR3 in DNA: TGCGCCAGCAGCCAAGGGACTGGCTACGAGCAGTACTTC.

This clonotype was seen at least ten times. V usage is TRBV27 and J usage is TRBJ1-6; TRBD1 might be the D (5 bases). The CDR3 has 14 residues. The germline gives CDR1 MNHEY, CDR2 SMNVEV (reference sequence). Deletions cut 6 bases from V and 7 bases from J, with 13 bases between. The DNA of the CDR3 is TGTGCCAGCAGCTTCGGGGGGAGGAATTCACCCCTCCACTTT. Translated: CASSFGGRNSPLHF.

This clonotype was seen at least ten times. The J gene is TRBJ1-5, the V gene TRBV10-3; TRBD1 is a possible D gene (5 bases). The V gene lost 3 bases and the J gene lost 7 bases, with 16 bases spanning the gap. Germline V lookup: CDR1 ENHRY, CDR2 SYGVKD. CDR3 size: 15 residues. DNA of the CDR3: TGTGCCATCAGTGAAGCCCGCAGGGACGGACAGCCCCAGCATTTT. As protein: CAISEARRDGQPQHF.

There are many counts of this clonotype. The chain uses TRBV5-1 and TRBJ2-5, with 9 bases fitting TRBD1. After removal of 0 bases from V and 5 bases from J, the junction contained 2 bases not matched to a gene. This CDR3 has 14 amino acids. CDR1 is SGHRS and CDR2 is YFSETQ in the germline V gene. CDR3 in amino acids: CASSLAGTGETQYF. The CDR3 DNA reads as TGCGCCAGCAGCTTGGCCGGGACAGGGGAGACCCAGTACTTC.

This clonotype showed up many times. The rearrangement joins TRBV5-5 to TRBJ2-2; possibly TRBD1 for D (6 bases). The CDR3 runs 14 residues. Germline values: CDR1 SGHKS, CDR2 YYEKEE (reference sequence). V was shortened by 4 bases and J by 3 bases, with 10 bases between the two germline ends. This CDR3 reads CASSPDSYTGELFF. In DNA, the CDR3 is TGTGCCAGCAGCCCGGACAGCTACACCGGGGAGCTGTTTTTT. Full variable domain (rest looked up from reference TRBV5-5 and TRBJ2-2): DAGVTQSPTHLIKTRGQQVTLRCSPISGHKSVSWYQQVLGQGPQFIFQYYEKEERGRGNFPDRFSARQFPNYSSELNVNALLLGDSALYLCASSPDSYTGELFFGEGSRLTVL.

In its sample, this clonotype was seen many times. The gene calls are TRBV5-1 and TRBJ2-7; D is unclear. This CDR3 has 13 amino acids. CDR1 is SGHRS, CDR2 YFSETQ, per germline. Between the trimmed V and J ends, which lost 0 bases and 2 bases, there was a span of 6 bases. In DNA form, the CDR3 reads TGCGCCAGCAGCTTGGGATCTGCCTACGAGCAGTACTTC. It specifies CASSLGSAYEQYF.

This clonotype came up many times. This chain uses TRBV9 with TRBJ2-7; TRBD1 aligns across 9 bases. V dropped 5 bases and J dropped 4; count of bases not matched to a gene: 10. CDR1 is SGDLS, CDR2 YYNGEE, per germline. The CDR3 length is 15 residues. The CDR3: CASRTPGTGMYEQYF. DNA of the CDR3: TGTGCCAGCAGGACGCCCGGGACAGGGATGTACGAGCAGTACTTC.

This clonotype was observed many times. The chain couples TRBV20-1 to TRBJ1-5; perhaps TRBD1 as D (6 bases). The CDR3 length is 14 residues. Germline assignment: CDR1 DFQATT and CDR2 SNEGSKA (reference sequence). Trimming cost V 0 bases and J 1 base, with 7 bases left between them. In nucleotides, the CDR3 is TGCAGTGCTAGAGATACAGGGAGCAATCAGCCCCAGCATTTT. Translating gives CSARDTGSNQPQHF.

By share, this clonotype counts as medium-sized. V usage is TRBV28 and J usage is TRBJ1-5; 8 positions agree with TRBD1. Germline V lookup: CDR1 MDHEN, CDR2 SYDVKM. The CDR3 spans 15 residues. Unmatched junction bases numbered 2, after V lost 2 bases and J lost 2 bases. The CDR3 bases are TGTGCCAGCAGTTTACCGACAGGGGGCAATCAGCCCCAGCATTTT. This translates into CASSLPTGGNQPQHF.